This is a list of T cell receptor beta chains from one sample in a study of blood T cell repertoires in COVID-19. The table came from immunoSEQ multiplex PCR; TCRdb's copy has only in-frame clones and leaves some out. Altogether some 100,000 clones are present, less than 90% being singletons, with the ten largest covering roughly 18%. Source material: peripheral blood. The receptors derive from a woman aged 60 to 75 with acute or convalescent COVID-19. Both conserved end residues are part of each CDR3. Each record gives: CDR3 length, D gene, V gene, J gene, clone size, CDR3 DNA, CDR3 protein. D genes are given only for firm matches. For some rows the clone size is stated as once, few or many, or as a class when expanded; others skip it.

len: 14
d_gene: NA
v_gene: TRBV4-3
j_gene: TRBJ2-7
abundance: NA
CDR3nt: TGCGCCAGCAGCCAAGAAGGGGGGGCCAGCGAGCAGTACTTC
CDR3aa: CASSQEGGASEQYF

len: 15
d_gene: TRBD2
v_gene: TRBV7-2
j_gene: TRBJ2-2
abundance: NA
CDR3nt: TGTGCCAGCAGCTACAGCGGGGGCAACACCGGGGAGCTGTTTTTT
CDR3aa: CASSYSGGNTGELFF

len: 20
d_gene: NA
v_gene: TRBV28
j_gene: TRBJ2-6
abundance: NA
CDR3nt: TGTGCCAGCAGTTTATGGCCAGGACAGATAAGGGGTTCCGGGGCCAACGTCCTGACTTTC
CDR3aa: CASSLWPGQIRGSGANVLTF

len: 16
d_gene: NA
v_gene: TRBV5-4
j_gene: TRBJ1-6
abundance: NA
CDR3nt: TGTGCCAGCAGCTCCATGGAGGCAGGAGGTGGTTCACCCCTCCACTTT
CDR3aa: CASSSMEAGGGSPLHF

len: 13
d_gene: NA
v_gene: TRBV12-3/TRBV12-4
j_gene: TRBJ1-1
abundance: NA
CDR3nt: TGTGCCAGCAGTTTTCAAGGGGCCGGTGAAGCTTTCTTT
CDR3aa: CASSFQGAGEAFF

len: 14
d_gene: TRBD1
v_gene: TRBV10-1
j_gene: TRBJ1-4
abundance: NA
CDR3nt: TGCGCCAGCAGTGGCCCCGGGACAGCCGGAAAACTGTTTTTT
CDR3aa: CASSGPGTAGKLFF

len: 13
d_gene: NA
v_gene: TRBV5-1
j_gene: TRBJ2-2
abundance: few
CDR3nt: TGCGCCAGCAGTTCTAGGAACACCGGGGAGCTGTTTTTT
CDR3aa: CASSSRNTGELFF

len: 15
d_gene: NA
v_gene: TRBV5-1
j_gene: TRBJ1-2
abundance: NA
CDR3nt: TGCGCCAGCAACCTCGTCCCTGGGGCGAACTATGGCTACACCTTC
CDR3aa: CASNLVPGANYGYTF

len: 17
d_gene: NA
v_gene: TRBV28
j_gene: TRBJ2-6
abundance: NA
CDR3nt: TGTGCCAGCAGCTTTACAGGGTCCATTGCTGGGGCCAACGTCCTGACTTTC
CDR3aa: CASSFTGSIAGANVLTF

len: 17
d_gene: NA
v_gene: TRBV18
j_gene: TRBJ2-4
abundance: NA
CDR3nt: TGTGCCAGCTCACCCGGACTCGGTCGGGTTGGCAAAAACATTCAGTACTTC
CDR3aa: CASSPGLGRVGKNIQYF

len: 13
d_gene: NA
v_gene: TRBV19
j_gene: TRBJ2-7
abundance: NA
CDR3nt: TGTGCCAGTAGGGGCCGGGAGCGCCACGAGCAGTACTTC
CDR3aa: CASRGRERHEQYF

len: 14
d_gene: TRBD1
v_gene: TRBV28
j_gene: TRBJ1-2
abundance: NA
CDR3nt: TGTGCCAGCAAACCCACAGGGGCGGCTTGGGGCTACACCTTC
CDR3aa: CASKPTGAAWGYTF

len: 14
d_gene: TRBD1
v_gene: TRBV28
j_gene: TRBJ2-7
abundance: NA
CDR3nt: TGTGCCAGCAGCCTCCGGGACAGGACCTACGAGCAGTACTTC
CDR3aa: CASSLRDRTYEQYF

len: 13
d_gene: TRBD1
v_gene: TRBV29-1
j_gene: TRBJ1-1
abundance: NA
CDR3nt: TGCAGCGTTGCTACAGGGGGTAAAATTCGGGCTTTCTTT
CDR3aa: CSVATGGKIRAFF

len: 15
d_gene: TRBD1
v_gene: TRBV19
j_gene: TRBJ1-1
abundance: NA
CDR3nt: TGTGCCAGTAGTATTTCGGGACAGGGGCCTTTGGGCGCTTTCTTT
CDR3aa: CASSISGQGPLGAFF

len: 14
d_gene: NA
v_gene: TRBV2
j_gene: TRBJ1-5
abundance: NA
CDR3nt: TGTGCCAGCAGTCGGACAGAGGTATGGCAGCCCCAGCATTTT
CDR3aa: CASSRTEVWQPQHF

len: 12
d_gene: NA
v_gene: TRBV12-3/TRBV12-4
j_gene: TRBJ2-3
abundance: few
CDR3nt: TGTGCCAGCACCGCCAGAGGAGATACGCAGTATTTT
CDR3aa: CASTARGDTQYF

len: 12
d_gene: NA
v_gene: TRBV6-5
j_gene: TRBJ1-1
abundance: NA
CDR3nt: TGTGCCAGCAGTTACACGACAGGAGAAGCTTTCTTT
CDR3aa: CASSYTTGEAFF

len: 12
d_gene: NA
v_gene: TRBV6-5
j_gene: TRBJ1-1
abundance: NA
CDR3nt: TGTGCCAGCTATGAGGGGAACACTGAAGCTTTCTTT
CDR3aa: CASYEGNTEAFF

len: 14
d_gene: NA
v_gene: TRBV29-1
j_gene: TRBJ2-3
abundance: NA
CDR3nt: TGCAGCGTTGAAGGTGGCAGGGGGGCAGATACGCAGTATTTT
CDR3aa: CSVEGGRGADTQYF

len: 16
d_gene: TRBD2
v_gene: TRBV18
j_gene: TRBJ2-7
abundance: NA
CDR3nt: TGTGCCAGCTCACCATATACGGGAGGGCGGTCCTACGAGCAGTACTTC
CDR3aa: CASSPYTGGRSYEQYF

len: 15
d_gene: NA
v_gene: TRBV29-1
j_gene: TRBJ1-2
abundance: NA
CDR3nt: TGCAGCGTTGAAGCAGAGTCAGGGATTAACTATGGCTACACCTTC
CDR3aa: CSVEAESGINYGYTF

len: 15
d_gene: TRBD2
v_gene: TRBV7-7
j_gene: TRBJ2-5
abundance: NA
CDR3nt: TGTGCTAGCAGCACCACGGGACTAGCGGAAGAGACCCAGTACTTC
CDR3aa: CASSTTGLAEETQYF

len: 13
d_gene: TRBD2
v_gene: TRBV6-5
j_gene: TRBJ2-5
abundance: NA
CDR3nt: TGTGCCAGCCTTGGTAGCGGGAAAGAGACCCAGTACTTC
CDR3aa: CASLGSGKETQYF

len: 15
d_gene: TRBD2
v_gene: TRBV11-3
j_gene: TRBJ2-3
abundance: NA
CDR3nt: TGTGCCAGCAGCTTCCGTAGCGGGGGCACAGATACGCAGTATTTT
CDR3aa: CASSFRSGGTDTQYF

len: 14
d_gene: NA
v_gene: TRBV5-8
j_gene: TRBJ1-4
abundance: NA
CDR3nt: TGTGCCAGCAGCTTCGGACATAATAATGAAAAACTGTTTTTT
CDR3aa: CASSFGHNNEKLFF

len: 14
d_gene: NA
v_gene: TRBV28
j_gene: TRBJ2-7
abundance: NA
CDR3nt: TGTGCCAGCAGTTTATCTACTCTATCATACGAGCAGTACTTC
CDR3aa: CASSLSTLSYEQYF

len: 14
d_gene: NA
v_gene: TRBV28
j_gene: TRBJ2-2
abundance: few
CDR3nt: TGTGCCAGCAGTTTATACCCTAGCACCGGGGAGCTGTTTTTT
CDR3aa: CASSLYPSTGELFF

len: 14
d_gene: NA
v_gene: TRBV6-2/TRBV6-3
j_gene: TRBJ1-1
abundance: NA
CDR3nt: TGTGCCAGCAGTCGCGTACCGCAGGGTACTGAAGCTTTCTTT
CDR3aa: CASSRVPQGTEAFF

len: 14
d_gene: NA
v_gene: TRBV28
j_gene: TRBJ1-1
abundance: NA
CDR3nt: TGTGCCAGCAGTTTAGTCCAAGAGGCAAGTGGGGCTTTCTTT
CDR3aa: CASSLVQEASGAFF

len: 16
d_gene: TRBD1
v_gene: TRBV2
j_gene: TRBJ1-3
abundance: NA
CDR3nt: TGTGCCAGCAGTCGGGACAGGATAAGCTCTGGAAACACCATATATTTT
CDR3aa: CASSRDRISSGNTIYF

len: 13
d_gene: NA
v_gene: TRBV6-5
j_gene: TRBJ1-6
abundance: few
CDR3nt: TGTGCCACAATGGGGCGGGACAATTCACCCCTCCACTTT
CDR3aa: CATMGRDNSPLHF

len: 14
d_gene: TRBD1
v_gene: TRBV5-1
j_gene: TRBJ2-1
abundance: NA
CDR3nt: TGCGCCAGCAGCACCGGGACAGCCTACAATGAGCAGTTCTTC
CDR3aa: CASSTGTAYNEQFF

len: 14
d_gene: TRBD1
v_gene: TRBV13
j_gene: TRBJ1-4
abundance: once
CDR3nt: TGTGCCAGCAGCTCGACAGGGTTGGTTGAAAAACTGTTTTTT
CDR3aa: CASSSTGLVEKLFF

len: 14
d_gene: NA
v_gene: TRBV4-1
j_gene: TRBJ1-1
abundance: NA
CDR3nt: TGCGCCAGCAGGCCAAGTTCAACAGCCACTGAAGCTTTCTTT
CDR3aa: CASRPSSTATEAFF